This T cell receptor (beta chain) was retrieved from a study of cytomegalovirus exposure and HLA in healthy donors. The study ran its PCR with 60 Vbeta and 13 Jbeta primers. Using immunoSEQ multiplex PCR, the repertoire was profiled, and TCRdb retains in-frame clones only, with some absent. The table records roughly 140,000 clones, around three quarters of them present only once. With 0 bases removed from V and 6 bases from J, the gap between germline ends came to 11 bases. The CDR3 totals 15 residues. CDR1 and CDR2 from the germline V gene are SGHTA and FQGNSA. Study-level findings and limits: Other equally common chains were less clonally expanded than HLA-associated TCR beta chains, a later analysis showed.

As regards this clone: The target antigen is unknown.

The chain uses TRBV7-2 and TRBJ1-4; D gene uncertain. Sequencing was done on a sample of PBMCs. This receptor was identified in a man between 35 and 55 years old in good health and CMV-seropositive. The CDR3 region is CASSLAGLGYEKLFF. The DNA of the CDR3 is TGTGCCAGCAGCTTAGCGGGCCTTGGTTATGAAAAACTGTTTTTT.